This T cell receptor beta chain was sequenced for a study of T cell clonotyping in hematopoietic cell transplantation. General study results and limits: At the given depth, recipient repertoires were over 97% de novo clonotypes.

Measured with immunoSEQ multiplex PCR; TCRdb has only the in-frame clones, and not every one. The sample includes 13,000 or so clones, roughly 89% of them seen just once. As for this clone: Its antigen is not known.

V shed 7 bases and J 10 bases; nucleotides not matched to a gene: 11. The CDR3 covers 13 residues. In germline, CDR1 is MNHEY, CDR2 SVGAGI. The sample consisted of PBMCs, taken 100 days after allogeneic stem cell transplant. The V gene is TRBV6-5, the J gene TRBJ1-1, with 8 bases lining up with TRBD1. The receptor comes from a female patient in her 50s who had an allogeneic stem cell transplant from an unrelated donor, so the T cells may come from the graft donor. Some clones in this sample may be carry-over from other donors' samples. CDR3 amino acids: CASTLAGGQVAFF. The CDR3 coding sequence is TGTGCCAGCACCCTCGCTGGGGGACAGGTAGCTTTCTTT.